The 24 T cell receptor beta chains in this list originate from one sample, sequenced in a study of shared clonotypes between healthy human individuals. As defined, naive CD8 cells were CD45RO-negative and positively selected for CCR7, with terminally differentiated effector memory CD45RA+ cells excluded. Generated by immunoSEQ multiplex PCR, the TCRdb table keeps only in-frame clones and is missing some. The sample shows more than 550,000 clones, approximately 90% of them seen only once. Material: naive CD8+ T cells sorted from blood. These receptors came from a man aged 30 to 45 in good health.

The genes are TRBV7-8 and TRBJ2-5; perhaps TRBD1 as D (6 bases). The CDR3 spans 13 residues. Deletions cut 8 bases from V and 0 bases from J, with 10 bases between. CDR1 and CDR2 from the germline V gene are SGHVS and FQNEAQ. CDR3 amino acids: CASQTGNQETQYF. The CDR3 DNA reads TGTGCCAGCCAAACAGGGAACCAAGAGACCCAGTACTTC. Combining the CDR3 with reference TRBV7-8 and TRBJ2-5 gives the whole variable domain GAGVSQSPRYKVAKRGQDVALRCDPISGHVSLFWYQQALGQGPEFLTYFQNEAQLDKSGLPSDRFFAERPEGSVSTLKIQRTQQEDSAVYLCASQTGNQETQYFGPGTRLLVL.

The V and J genes are TRBV7-8 and TRBJ1-5; D possibly corresponds to TRBD1 (6 bases). The CDR3 has 14 residues. Per the germline V gene, CDR1 is SGHVS and CDR2 is FQNEAQ. V was cut by 5 bases and J by 3 bases, with 11 bases left in between. The chain's CDR3 is CASSEWTVNQPQHF. The CDR3 DNA is TGTGCCAGCAGCGAATGGACAGTCAATCAGCCCCAGCATTTT.

This chain connects TRBV13 to TRBJ2-3, with 9 bases identical to TRBD1. CDR3 length: 16 amino acids. Trimming took 5 bases from V and 3 from J; bases not matched to a gene: 9. Germline CDR1 and CDR2: PRHDT and FYEKMQ (reference sequence). The CDR3 reads CASSQTGGFETDTQYF. In nucleotides, the CDR3 is TGTGCCAGCAGCCAAACAGGGGGCTTTGAGACAGATACGCAGTATTTT.

This chain uses TRBV27 with TRBJ2-2; D remains ambiguous. The CDR3 consists of 13 residues. The V end lost 8 bases, the J end lost 7 bases, and 14 bases lay between the germline ends. In germline, CDR1 is MNHEY, CDR2 SMNVEV (reference sequence). Written as DNA, the CDR3 is TGTGCCAGCTCTCGGGCCCTGGGCGGGGAGCTGTTTTTT. This translates into CASSRALGGELFF.

CDR3 region: CASSLSPGYSYEQYF. The CDR3 region has the DNA TGCGCCAGCAGCTTGTCCCCAGGGTACTCCTACGAGCAGTACTTC. The chain recombines TRBV5-1 with TRBJ2-7, with D possibly being TRBD1 (5 bases). From germline, CDR1 is SGHRS and CDR2 YFSETQ. Trimming stripped 1 base from V and 0 bases from J, with 11 bases between. The CDR3 loop spans 15 amino acids.

This chain joins TRBV30 and TRBJ2-2; D remains unclear. Per the germline V gene, CDR1 is GTSNPN and CDR2 is SVGIG (reference sequence). CDR3 length: 12 amino acids. The ends were cut back, 3 bases at V and 6 bases at J, with 8 bases in the middle. The CDR3 loop reads CAWSYGAGELFF. CDR3 DNA: TGTGCCTGGAGCTATGGGGCCGGGGAGCTGTTTTTT. Supplemented by reference TRBV30 and TRBJ2-2, the full variable domain reads SQTIHQWPATLVQPVGSPLSLECTVEGTSNPNLYWYRQAAGRGLQLLFYSVGIGQISSEVPQNLSASRPQDRQFILSSKKLLLSDSGFYLCAWSYGAGELFFGEGSRLTVL.

The genes are TRBV19 and TRBJ1-5, with D possibly matching TRBD1 (6 bases). The ends were cut back, 7 bases at V and 4 bases at J, with 26 bases in the middle. CDR3 length: 18 amino acids. CDR1 LNHDA and CDR2 SQIVND come from the germline V gene (reference sequence). This CDR3 is CASTLRWATGWENQPQHF. The CDR3 DNA sequence: TGTGCCAGTACCCTAAGATGGGCCACAGGGTGGGAGAATCAGCCCCAGCATTTT.

Remarks on this clone: The junction differs from germline at one of its ends, possibly a read error. The rearrangement joins TRBV7-7 to TRBJ2-5, with TRBD2 matching 11 bases. CDR1 and CDR2 from the germline V gene are SSHAT and FNYEAQ (reference sequence). The CDR3 is 17 amino acids. The CDR3 DNA follows: TGTGCTAGCAGCCCGGGACTAGTAGCGGGAGGGGGGGAGACCCAGTACTTC. Its translation: CASSPGLVAGGGETQYF.

This chain links TRBV2 with TRBJ2-1, with D hard to call. Trimming pared 7 bases from V and 0 bases from J, leaving 13 bases between. This CDR3 spans 15 amino acids. In germline, CDR1 is SNHLY, CDR2 FYNNEI. The CDR3 DNA reads as TGTGCCAGCATGGCAGCGACCAACTCCTACAATGAGCAGTTCTTC. Residues: CASMAATNSYNEQFF. The full variable domain, rest sourced from reference TRBV2 and TRBJ2-1, is EPEVTQTPSHQVTQMGQEVILRCVPISNHLYFYWYRQILGQKVEFLVSFYNNEISEKSEIFDDQFSVERPDGSNFTLKIRSTKLEDSAMYFCASMAATNSYNEQFFGPGTRLTVL.

Details on this clone: The sample contains more than one DNA sequence encoding this CDR3. This chain uses TRBV4-3 with TRBJ2-7, with D perhaps matching TRBD1 (6 bases). Trimming took off 0 bases at V and 4 bases at J, with 13 bases between the two ends. CDR3 size: 15 residues. Germline-derived CDR1 and CDR2 are LGHNA and YSLEER. The CDR3 nucleotides read TGCGCCAGCAGCCAAGATCGAACAGGGCCGTACGAGCAGTACTTC. This translates into CASSQDRTGPYEQYF.

The rearrangement uses TRBV28 and TRBJ2-2; tentative D call: TRBD2 (5 bases). The length of the CDR3 is 14 residues. The V and J ends lost 5 bases and 6 bases respectively, with 13 bases between them. Germline CDR1 MDHEN, CDR2 SYDVKM. The DNA of the CDR3 is TGTGCCAGCAGTACCCTCCAAGCGGCCGGGGAGCTGTTTTTT. Encoded protein: CASSTLQAAGELFF.

The V and J genes are TRBV28 and TRBJ2-5, with TRBD1 identical over 9 bases. The CDR3 sequence is 15 residues long. Germline V lookup: CDR1 MDHEN, CDR2 SYDVKM. V gave up 3 bases and J gave up 11 bases; unmatched junction bases: 13. The CDR3 bases are TGTGCCAGCAGTTTGACCCGGGACAGGGTTAAGAAGCAGTACTTC. It encodes CASSLTRDRVKKQYF.

The gene calls are TRBV7-9 and TRBJ2-3; TRBD2 matches at 13 bases. The CDR3 totals 16 residues. Germline V lookup: CDR1 SEHNR, CDR2 FQNEAQ (reference sequence). V was pared by 5 bases and J by 4 bases, with 6 bases of the junction left unmatched. CDR3 sequence: CASSRGLAGPPDTQYF. CDR3 in DNA: TGTGCCAGCAGCAGGGGACTAGCGGGACCCCCAGATACGCAGTATTTT.

The chain uses TRBV7-9 and TRBJ2-7; maybe TRBD1 (6 bases). The CDR3 covers 15 residues. Germline values: CDR1 SEHNR, CDR2 FQNEAQ (reference sequence). V lost 4 bases and J lost 2, with 15 bases in between. CDR3 protein: CASSSPTGLPYEQYF. The CDR3 nucleotides read TGTGCCAGCAGCTCACCAACAGGGCTTCCCTACGAGCAGTACTTC.

J is TRBJ2-3 and V is TRBV7-9, with TRBD2 matching over 7 bases. Looked up from germline, CDR1 is SEHNR and CDR2 is FQNEAQ (reference sequence). The CDR3 is 16 amino acids. Trimming took 3 bases from V and 5 from J; bases not matched to a gene: 11. CDR3 bases: TGTGCCAGCAGCTTCATGGCGGGAGAAGAGGTAGATACGCAGTATTTT. Translation: CASSFMAGEEVDTQYF.

The chain joins TRBV10-3 to TRBJ1-3; D is uncertain. This CDR3 contains 15 residues. CDR1 is ENHRY and CDR2 is SYGVKD in the germline V gene. The V and J ends lost 1 base and 1 base respectively, with 8 bases between them. CDR3 sequence reads: CAISEYTDSGNTIYF. The CDR3 DNA reads TGTGCCATCAGTGAGTATACAGATTCTGGAAACACCATATATTTT.

Written as DNA, the CDR3 is TGCGCCAGCAGCTTGGAGTCTAGCGGGATCTCAGATACGCAGTATTTT. Its protein product is CASSLESSGISDTQYF. The chain combines TRBV5-1 with TRBJ2-3; 9 bases match TRBD2. Per germline, CDR1 SGHRS and CDR2 YFSETQ. The CDR3 sequence is 16 residues long. V dropped 0 bases and J dropped 4; count of bases not matched to a gene: 6.

The genes are TRBV4-2 and TRBJ2-7; a weak D match, TRBD1 (5 bases). Trimming stripped 0 bases from V and 2 bases from J, with 11 bases between. The CDR3 spans 15 residues. Germline V gene data show CDR1 as LGHNA and CDR2 as YNFKEQ. The CDR3 protein is CASSQDRTGAYEQYF. The CDR3 nucleotides are TGTGCCAGCAGCCAAGATCGAACAGGTGCCTACGAGCAGTACTTC.

The chain carries TRBV4-1 and TRBJ2-3; D unclear. Germline CDR1 MGHRA, CDR2 YSYEKL. V was clipped by 0 bases and J by 1 base, with 8 bases between them. The CDR3 loop spans 15 amino acids. The CDR3 here is CASSQDFAGTDTQYF. Written as DNA, the CDR3 is TGCGCCAGCAGCCAAGATTTCGCTGGCACAGATACGCAGTATTTT.

The CDR3 nucleotides read TGTGCCAGCAGCTTAGGTAACACCTACGAGCAGTACTTC. Translating gives CASSLGNTYEQYF. The chain couples TRBV5-6 to TRBJ2-7; the D is unclear. The CDR3 has 13 amino acids. Trimming took 2 bases from V and 2 from J, leaving 8 bases between them. CDR1 and CDR2 (germline): SGHDT, YYEEEE. The full variable domain, in which reference TRBV5-6 and TRBJ2-7 provide the parts outside the CDR3, is DAGVTQSPTHLIKTRGQQVTLRCSPKSGHDTVSWYQQALGQGPQFIFQYYEEEERQRGNFPDRFSGHQFPNYSSELNVNALLLGDSALYLCASSLGNTYEQYFGPGTRLTVT.

This clone was seen just once. The CDR3 here is CASSSGQGINEQYF. The DNA of the CDR3 is TGTGCCAGCAGTTCCGGACAGGGGATAAACGAGCAGTACTTC. V is TRBV28 and J is TRBJ2-7; TRBD1 matches at 9 bases. Germline V gives CDR1 MDHEN, CDR2 SYDVKM. This CDR3 is built from 14 residues. The V and J ends lost 4 bases and 5 bases, in that order; junction bases with no gene match: 6.

This CDR3 reads CASSADRADSGNTIYF. CDR3 coding DNA: TGTGCCAGCAGCGCAGACAGGGCTGACTCTGGAAACACCATATATTTT. The chain employs TRBV7-9 and TRBJ1-3, with 7 positions matching TRBD1. The germline gives CDR1 SEHNR, CDR2 FQNEAQ (reference sequence). The CDR3 runs to 16 residues. The ends lost 5 bases at V and 0 bases at J; junction bases unmatched: 7.

A single count supports this clone. The chain carries TRBV7-3 and TRBJ2-1; 8 bases are shared with TRBD1. The trim removed 2 bases at V and 0 bases at J, leaving 3 bases unmatched. CDR1 is SGHTA, CDR2 FQGTGA, per germline. The CDR3 consists of 16 residues. CDR3 in amino acids: CASSLWGQASYNEQFF. CDR3 nucleotides: TGTGCCAGCAGCTTATGGGGACAGGCCTCCTACAATGAGCAGTTCTTC.

The chain joins TRBV25-1 to TRBJ2-1; the D is unclear. The V and J ends lost 5 bases and 2 bases respectively, with 4 bases between them. From germline, CDR1 is MGHDK and CDR2 SYGVNS. The CDR3 totals 12 residues. The CDR3 is CASSRAYNEQFF. The CDR3 region has the DNA TGTGCCAGCAGTCGCGCCTACAATGAGCAGTTCTTC.